The T cell receptor (beta chain) under discussion was sequenced for a study of shared clonotypes between healthy human individuals. Some clones are missing from TCRdb's copy, which holds only in-frame ones; the method was immunoSEQ multiplex PCR. The sample consists of approximately 2,300,000 clones, roughly 90% of them appearing once. As regards this clone: Antigen specificity is unknown. Within the sample, other DNA sequences also encode this same CDR3.

Whole-study results and caveats: The small donor group covered limited genetic and exposure diversity.

The TCR was taken from a man aged 18 to 35 in good health. Some clones in this sample may be carry-over from other donors' samples. Sample: naive CD4+ T cells from PBMCs. The subset was: CD45RA+ positively selected.

The CDR3 DNA reads as TGTGCCAGCAGCGTAACCAGCGCGAGCACAGATACGCAGTATTTT. Translation: CASSVTSASTDTQYF. The chain has TRBV9 and TRBJ2-3; unclear D gene. Germline CDR1 SGDLS, CDR2 YYNGEE. The germline V and J ends were trimmed by 1 base and 0 bases, with 9 bases remaining between them. The CDR3 contains 15 residues.